The 22 T cell receptor beta chains below were found in one sample sequenced in a study of blood T cell repertoires in COVID-19 (dated by TCRdb to 2020 to 2022). Library preparation was by the immunoSEQ multiplex PCR assay. TCRdb provides this immuneACCESS table in a form limited to in-frame rearrangements. Some clones are lacking; in checked studies, under half of them reflect an unresolved V gene, and why the rest are absent is not known. The sample yields some 500,000 clones; 70% to 90% were counted once. The ten largest clones represent 1.8% of the sample. Input material: PBMCs or T cells enriched from blood (not recorded which). The receptors were sampled from a woman aged 35 to 49 who had recovered from COVID-19.

V is TRBV27 and J is TRBJ2-3, with 8 bases fitting TRBD2. The ends lost 2 bases at V and 1 base at J; junction bases unmatched: 5. The CDR3 is made up of 16 amino acids. Germline V gives CDR1 MNHEY, CDR2 SMNVEV (reference sequence). The CDR3 DNA sequence: TGTGCCAGCAGTTTAGACAGCGGGAGCGGCACAGATACGCAGTATTTT. This sequence encodes CASSLDSGSGTDTQYF.

J is TRBJ1-1 and V is TRBV30; D remains ambiguous. CDR1 GTSNPN and CDR2 SVGIG come from the germline V gene (reference sequence). This CDR3 is 16 amino acids long. V lost 2 bases and J 0 bases, leaving 16 bases between the germline ends. CDR3 residues: CAWSFTPLLMNTEAFF. DNA for the CDR3: TGTGCCTGGAGTTTCACGCCTCTACTGATGAACACTGAAGCTTTCTTT.

The genes are TRBV7-2 and TRBJ1-5; D remains ambiguous. The CDR3 has 13 amino acids. The ends were cut back, 2 bases at V and 5 bases at J, with 7 bases in the middle. Germline assignment: CDR1 SGHTA and CDR2 FQGNSA. In DNA, the CDR3 is TGTGCCAGCAGCTTAAATATCGATCAGCCCCAGCATTTT. As protein: CASSLNIDQPQHF.

This chain links TRBV19 with TRBJ2-7; TRBD1 aligns across 9 bases. Germline V gene data show CDR1 as LNHDA and CDR2 as SQIVND (reference sequence). This CDR3 contains 14 residues. J was trimmed by 7 bases and V by 7 bases; bases with no gene match: 11. This CDR3 is CASIGTGRSGEQYF. The DNA of the CDR3 is TGTGCCAGTATCGGGACAGGGCGGTCGGGGGAGCAGTACTTC.

The chain couples TRBV7-2 to TRBJ1-3; D remains ambiguous. CDR1 SGHTA and CDR2 FQGNSA come from the germline V gene. V lost 2 bases and J 0 bases, leaving 11 bases between the germline ends. This CDR3 spans 16 amino acids. The CDR3 DNA is TGTGCCAGCAGCTTAAACCCGCGATCCTCTGGAAACACCATATATTTT. It is translated as CASSLNPRSSGNTIYF.

The chain has TRBV4-1 and TRBJ2-2; 15 bases align to TRBD2. Germline V gene sequence: CDR1 MGHRA, CDR2 YSYEKL. Trimming at V came to 4 bases and at J to 5 bases, leaving 8 bases not matched to a gene. This CDR3 comprises 18 residues. The CDR3 loop reads CASSRGLAGGPGTGELFF. CDR3 in DNA: TGCGCCAGCAGCCGCGGACTAGCGGGAGGGCCAGGGACCGGGGAGCTGTTTTTT.

The chain employs TRBV4-2 and TRBJ2-2; 15 nucleotides match TRBD2. V lost 3 bases to trimming and J lost 5 bases; unmatched junction nucleotides: 1. CDR3 length equals 16 residues. Germline CDR1 reads LGHNA; CDR2 reads YNFKEQ. The CDR3 DNA reads TGTGCCAGCAGCCAGGGGACTAGCGGGAGGACCGGGGAGCTGTTTTTT. This translates into CASSQGTSGRTGELFF.

V gene TRBV27 combines with J gene TRBJ1-1; 8 bases fit TRBD1. This CDR3 has 12 residues. Germline-derived CDR1 and CDR2 are MNHEY and SMNVEV (reference sequence). J gave up 9 bases and V 5 bases, and 5 bases lay outside the gene matches. The CDR3 protein is CASSLRTGQAFF. The CDR3 bases are TGTGCCAGCAGTCTCCGGACAGGGCAAGCTTTCTTT.

V and J are TRBV3-1 (or the pseudogene TRBV3-2) and TRBJ2-1; the D gene is possibly TRBD2 (5 bases). The V and J ends lost 2 bases and 6 bases respectively, with 11 bases between them. The germline V gene has CDR1 LGHDT and CDR2 YNNKEL (reference sequence). There are 14 residues in the CDR3. As DNA, the CDR3 is TGTGCCAGCAGCCAATTCCCGCGGGTCAATGAGCAGTTCTTC. Amino acids: CASSQFPRVNEQFF.

The rearrangement joins TRBV7-6 to TRBJ2-1; D might be TRBD2 (6 bases). From germline, CDR1 is SGHVS and CDR2 FNYEAQ. V was trimmed by 1 base and J by 0 bases, leaving 10 bases between them. CDR3 length: 16 residues. DNA of the CDR3: TGTGCCAGCAGCTTAGAGGGAGGACCCTCCTACAATGAGCAGTTCTTC. Translated: CASSLEGGPSYNEQFF.

The chain links TRBV9 to TRBJ1-1; tentative D call: TRBD1 (5 bases). This CDR3 spans 16 amino acids. Trimming took off 0 bases at V and 3 bases at J, with 15 bases between the two ends. Germline V gives CDR1 SGDLS, CDR2 YYNGEE. CDR3: CASSVAPNRGDTEAFF. CDR3 bases: TGTGCCAGCAGCGTAGCCCCGAACCGGGGGGACACTGAAGCTTTCTTT.

A few counts support this clone. The CDR3 sequence: CASSGTGGNTIYF. The CDR3 DNA is TGTGCCAGCAGCGGGACAGGGGGAAACACCATATATTTT. This chain uses TRBV7-9 with TRBJ1-3; 9 bases match TRBD1. There are 13 residues in the CDR3. Looked up from germline, CDR1 is SEHNR and CDR2 is FQNEAQ (reference sequence). V lost 5 bases to trimming and J lost 4 bases; unmatched junction nucleotides: 0.

The chain is built from TRBV19 and TRBJ1-5, with 8 bases fitting TRBD1. Germline V gene sequence: CDR1 LNHDA, CDR2 SQIVND (reference sequence). J gave up 7 bases and V 5 bases, and 13 bases lay outside the gene matches. The CDR3 has 16 amino acids. The CDR3 loop is CASSPRAGGAGQPQHF. The CDR3 DNA is TGTGCCAGTAGTCCCCGGGCAGGGGGCGCCGGGCAGCCCCAGCATTTT.

The chain has TRBV7-9 and TRBJ2-7, with 10 bases that match TRBD1. This CDR3 is built from 19 residues. Germline V gene lookup returns CDR1 SEHNR and CDR2 FQNEAQ (reference sequence). Trimming at V came to 4 bases and at J to 2 bases, leaving 17 bases not matched to a gene. This chain's CDR3 is CASSYRDRGRSFPPYEQYF. For the CDR3, the DNA is TGTGCCAGCAGCTATAGGGACAGGGGACGCAGTTTTCCGCCCTACGAGCAGTACTTC.

The chain combines TRBV18 with TRBJ1-1, with D possibly TRBD1 on 5 matching bases. V was shortened by 6 bases and J by 1 base, with 15 bases between the two germline ends. Germline V gene lookup returns CDR1 KGHSH and CDR2 LQKENI. This CDR3 spans 15 amino acids. DNA of the CDR3: TGTGCCAGCTCCCCCTTCAGGGTTGGGAACACTGAAGCTTTCTTT. The encoded protein is CASSPFRVGNTEAFF.

The chain combines TRBV15 with TRBJ2-3; tentative D call: TRBD1 (5 bases). The germline gives CDR1 LNHNV, CDR2 YYDKDF (reference sequence). The germline V and J ends were trimmed by 0 bases and 7 bases, with 20 bases remaining between them. The CDR3 sequence is 17 residues long. This CDR3 is CATSRDREETAPYTQYF. The CDR3 DNA reads TGTGCCACCAGCAGAGATAGGGAAGAGACAGCTCCCTATACGCAGTATTTT. The full variable domain, its missing parts supplied by reference TRBV15 and TRBJ2-3, is DAMVIQNPRYQVTQFGKPVTLSCSQTLNHNVMYWYQQKSSQAPKLLFHYYDKDFNNEADTPDNFQSRRPNTSFCFLDIRSPGLGDTAMYLCATSRDREETAPYTQYFGPGTRLTVL.

The chain combines TRBV30 with TRBJ2-7; 7 nucleotides agree with TRBD2. The CDR3 loop spans 16 amino acids. Trimming at V came to 3 bases and at J to 3 bases, leaving 14 bases not matched to a gene. Looked up from germline, CDR1 is GTSNPN and CDR2 is SVGIG (reference sequence). CDR3 sequence (DNA): TGTGCCTGGAGCCGACGCTCTAGCGGAGAGTTCTACGAGCAGTACTTC. As protein: CAWSRRSSGEFYEQYF.

In DNA form, the CDR3 reads TGCGCCAGCAGCCCGGAAGGGAGCGGGAGCTACTACAATGAGCAGTTCTTC. Its translation is CASSPEGSGSYYNEQFF. J is TRBJ2-1 and V is TRBV4-3; 8 bases are shared with TRBD2. Germline V gives CDR1 LGHNA, CDR2 YSLEER. V dropped 4 bases and J dropped 3; count of bases not matched to a gene: 11. This CDR3 contains 17 residues.

The V and J genes are TRBV3-1 (or the pseudogene TRBV3-2) and TRBJ1-1; 10 positions match TRBD1. This CDR3 has 14 residues. The germline CDR1 and CDR2 sequences are LGHDT and YNNKEL (reference sequence). V dropped 1 base and J dropped 9; count of bases not matched to a gene: 5. The CDR3 DNA reads TGTGCCAGCAGCCAAGCGACAGGGGGCAATAAAGCTTTCTTT. Protein sequence: CASSQATGGNKAFF.

V is TRBV11-2 and J is TRBJ2-1; D possibly corresponds to TRBD1 (5 bases). V was trimmed by 3 bases and J by 5 bases, leaving 8 bases between them. The CDR3 has 13 amino acids. Looked up from germline, CDR1 is SGHAT and CDR2 is FQNNGV. The CDR3 spells CASSLGRNNEQFF. CDR3 coding DNA: TGTGCCAGCAGCTTGGGGCGGAACAATGAGCAGTTCTTC.

This rearrangement joins TRBV15 to TRBJ2-7; D remains ambiguous. Germline CDR1 LNHNV, CDR2 YYDKDF (reference sequence). The CDR3 length is 13 residues. Trimming removed 5 bases from V and 3 bases from J, with 11 bases in between. Written as DNA, the CDR3 is TGTGCCACCAGCTCCTCTAGGATCTACGAGCAGTACTTC. Protein: CATSSSRIYEQYF.

V and J are TRBV15 and TRBJ1-6; no reliable D call. Per the germline V gene, CDR1 is LNHNV and CDR2 is YYDKDF (reference sequence). The CDR3 is made up of 13 amino acids. The ends were cut back, 1 base at V and 9 bases at J, with 7 bases in the middle. The CDR3 spells CATSRAEFSPLHF. The CDR3 DNA sequence: TGTGCCACCAGCAGAGCTGAGTTTTCACCCCTCCACTTT.